This T cell receptor (beta chain) was sequenced for a study of cytotoxic CD8 clonotypes in ibrutinib-treated CLL. Libraries were prepared by immunoSEQ multiplex PCR; TCRdb keeps only in-frame clonotypes and omits some of them. There are over 65,000 clones in the sample; about 76% occur only once, and approximately 4.4% lies in the top ten. CDR3 length: 14 residues. Germline CDR1 reads KGHSH; CDR2 reads LQKENI. Deletions cut 1 base from V and 6 bases from J, with 10 bases between. This chain joins TRBV18 and TRBJ1-5, with D possibly matching TRBD1 (6 bases). This TCR derives from a human donor with chronic lymphocytic leukemia. Here the sequenced sample was PBMCs, taken after 12 months of ibrutinib treatment. CDR3 coding DNA: TGTGCCAGCTCACCACTTCCAGGGGCTCAGCCCCAGCATTTT. This translates into CASSPLPGAQPQHF.